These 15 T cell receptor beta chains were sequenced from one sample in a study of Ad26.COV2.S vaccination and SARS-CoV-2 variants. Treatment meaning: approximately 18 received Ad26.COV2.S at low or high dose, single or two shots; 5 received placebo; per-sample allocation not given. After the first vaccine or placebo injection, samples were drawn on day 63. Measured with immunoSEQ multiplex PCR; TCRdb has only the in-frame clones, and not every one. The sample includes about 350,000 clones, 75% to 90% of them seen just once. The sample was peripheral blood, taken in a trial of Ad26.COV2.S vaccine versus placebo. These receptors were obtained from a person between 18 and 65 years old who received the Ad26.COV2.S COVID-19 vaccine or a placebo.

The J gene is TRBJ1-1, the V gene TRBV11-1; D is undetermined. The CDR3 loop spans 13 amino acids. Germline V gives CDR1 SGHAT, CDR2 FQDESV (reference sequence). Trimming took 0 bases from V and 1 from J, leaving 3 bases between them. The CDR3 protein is CASSLARNTEAFF. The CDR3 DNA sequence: TGTGCCAGCAGCTTAGCCAGGAACACTGAAGCTTTCTTT.

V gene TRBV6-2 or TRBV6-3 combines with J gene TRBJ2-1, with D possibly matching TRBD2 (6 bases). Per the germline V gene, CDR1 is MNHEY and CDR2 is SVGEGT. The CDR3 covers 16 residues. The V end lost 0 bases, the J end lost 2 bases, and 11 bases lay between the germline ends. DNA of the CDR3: TGTGCCAGCAGTTACTCAGGTCTAGCGCCCTACAATGAGCAGTTCTTC. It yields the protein CASSYSGLAPYNEQFF.

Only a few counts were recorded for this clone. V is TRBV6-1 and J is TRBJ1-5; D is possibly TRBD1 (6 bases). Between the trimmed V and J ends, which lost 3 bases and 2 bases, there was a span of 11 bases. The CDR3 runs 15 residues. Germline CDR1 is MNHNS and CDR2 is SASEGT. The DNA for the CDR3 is TGTGCCAGCAGTGAGGACAGATGGGGCAATCAGCCCCAGCATTTT. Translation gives CASSEDRWGNQPQHF.

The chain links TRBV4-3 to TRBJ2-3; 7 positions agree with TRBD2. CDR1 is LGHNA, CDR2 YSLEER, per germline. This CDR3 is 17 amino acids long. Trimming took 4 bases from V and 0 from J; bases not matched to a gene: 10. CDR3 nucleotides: TGCGCCAGCAGCCCCCGCCTGAGCGGGGCTAGCACAGATACGCAGTATTTT. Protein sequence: CASSPRLSGASTDTQYF.

The CDR3 loop reads CASKGAKNIQYF. The CDR3 DNA is TGTGCCAGCAAAGGGGCCAAAAACATTCAGTACTTC. The chain carries TRBV11-2 and TRBJ2-4; unclear D gene. The CDR3 extends over 12 amino acids. Germline V CDR1 and CDR2: SGHAT, FQNNGV. The V and J ends lost 7 bases and 1 base respectively, with 5 bases between them.

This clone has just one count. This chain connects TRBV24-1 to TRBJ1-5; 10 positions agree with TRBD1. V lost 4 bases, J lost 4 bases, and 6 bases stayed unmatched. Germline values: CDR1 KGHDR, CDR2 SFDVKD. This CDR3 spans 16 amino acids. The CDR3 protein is CATSEATGGLNQPQHF. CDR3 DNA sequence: TGTGCCACCAGTGAGGCGACAGGGGGCCTTAATCAGCCCCAGCATTTT.

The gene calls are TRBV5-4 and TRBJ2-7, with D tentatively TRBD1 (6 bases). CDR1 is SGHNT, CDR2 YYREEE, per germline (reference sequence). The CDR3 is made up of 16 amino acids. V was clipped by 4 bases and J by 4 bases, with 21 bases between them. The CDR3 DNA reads TGTGCCAGCAGCCTGCCTCGACAGACAGGCCCTTACGAGCAGTACTTC. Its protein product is CASSLPRQTGPYEQYF.

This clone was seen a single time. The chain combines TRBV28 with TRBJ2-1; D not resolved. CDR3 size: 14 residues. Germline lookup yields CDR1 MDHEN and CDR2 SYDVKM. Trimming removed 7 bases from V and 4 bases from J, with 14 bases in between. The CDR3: CASIGGFSYNEQFF. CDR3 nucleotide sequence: TGTGCCAGCATAGGCGGATTTAGTTACAATGAGCAGTTCTTC.

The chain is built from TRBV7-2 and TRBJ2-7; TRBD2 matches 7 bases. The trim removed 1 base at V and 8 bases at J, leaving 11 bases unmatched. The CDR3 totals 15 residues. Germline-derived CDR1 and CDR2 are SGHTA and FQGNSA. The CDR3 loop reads CASSLEGGSASKQYF. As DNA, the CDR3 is TGTGCCAGCAGCTTAGAGGGCGGGAGCGCGTCCAAGCAGTACTTC.

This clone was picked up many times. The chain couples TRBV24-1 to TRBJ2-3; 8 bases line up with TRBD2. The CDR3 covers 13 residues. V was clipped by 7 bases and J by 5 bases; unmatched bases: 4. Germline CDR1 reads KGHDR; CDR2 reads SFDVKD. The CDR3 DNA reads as TGTGCCACCAGGATCAGCGGGGGAGATACGCAGTATTTT. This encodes CATRISGGDTQYF.

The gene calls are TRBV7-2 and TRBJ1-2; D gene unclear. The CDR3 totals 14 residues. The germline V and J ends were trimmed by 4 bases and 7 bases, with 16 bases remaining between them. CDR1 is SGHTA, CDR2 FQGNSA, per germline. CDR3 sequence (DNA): TGTGCCAGCAGCTCCGACGGTCTTGGACTTGGCTACACCTTC. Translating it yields CASSSDGLGLGYTF.

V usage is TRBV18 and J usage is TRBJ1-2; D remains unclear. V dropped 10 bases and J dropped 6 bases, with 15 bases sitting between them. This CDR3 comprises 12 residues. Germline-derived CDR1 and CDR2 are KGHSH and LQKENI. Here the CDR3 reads CATMASRDGYTF. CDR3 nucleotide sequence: TGTGCCACCATGGCCTCGAGGGATGGCTACACCTTC.

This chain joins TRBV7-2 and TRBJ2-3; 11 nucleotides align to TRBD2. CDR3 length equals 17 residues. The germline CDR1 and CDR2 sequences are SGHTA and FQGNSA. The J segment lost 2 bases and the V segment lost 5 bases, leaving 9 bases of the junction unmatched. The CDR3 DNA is TGTGCCAGCAGCCCCGGGGCTAGCGGGGGGATCACAGATACGCAGTATTTT. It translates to CASSPGASGGITDTQYF.

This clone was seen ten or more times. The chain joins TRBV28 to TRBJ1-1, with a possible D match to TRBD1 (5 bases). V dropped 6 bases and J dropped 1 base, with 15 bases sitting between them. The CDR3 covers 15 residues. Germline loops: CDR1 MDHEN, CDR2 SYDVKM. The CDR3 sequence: CASRDVGEANTEAFF. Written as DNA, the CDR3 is TGTGCCAGCAGAGACGTGGGGGAAGCGAACACTGAAGCTTTCTTT.

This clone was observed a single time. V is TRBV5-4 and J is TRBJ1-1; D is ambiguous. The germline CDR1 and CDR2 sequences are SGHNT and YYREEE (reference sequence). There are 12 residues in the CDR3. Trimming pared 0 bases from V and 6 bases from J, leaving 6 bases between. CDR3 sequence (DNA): TGTGCCAGCAGCTTGGGGGTGGCTGAAGCTTTCTTT. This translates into CASSLGVAEAFF.